The 28 T cell receptor beta chains below come from one sample, sequenced in a study of response to subunit inactivated influenza vaccine. One entry per CDR3 protein results from TCRdb running MiXCR on the RT-PCR reads. The table includes about 480,000 distinct CDR3 sequences, 10% to 15% detected once. The sample here was PBMCs from blood, taken around seven weeks after vaccination. The receptors originated from a man aged 50-60 years who received an inactivated influenza vaccine.

The chain links TRBV15 to TRBJ2-5, with D perhaps matching TRBD1 (6 bases). The CDR3 contains 16 residues. Germline assignment: CDR1 LNHNV and CDR2 YYDKDF (reference sequence). V was clipped by 7 bases and J by 4 bases, with 22 bases between them. CDR3 in amino acids: CATKMDRIGDRETQYF. CDR3 bases: TGTGCCACCAAAATGGACAGAATTGGGGATCGAGAGACCCAGTACTTC.

The chain is built from TRBV4-1 and TRBJ2-7; D uncertain. V was cut by 3 bases and J by 0 bases, with 12 bases left in between. The CDR3 contains 15 residues. Germline values: CDR1 MGHRA, CDR2 YSYEKL. The CDR3 DNA reads TGCGCCAGCAGCCAGTACCGCGCAATCTCCTACGAGCAGTACTTC. Encoded protein: CASSQYRAISYEQYF.

This chain joins TRBV14 and TRBJ2-6, with D maybe TRBD2 (6 bases). The CDR3 has 16 amino acids. In germline, CDR1 is SGHDN, CDR2 FVKESK. The V end lost 2 bases, the J end lost 4 bases, and 12 bases lay between the germline ends. Here the CDR3 DNA reads TGTGCCAGCAGCCAATACGGGGGACGAGGGGCCAACGTCCTGACTTTC. It is translated as CASSQYGGRGANVLTF.

The V and J genes are TRBV7-2 and TRBJ2-3; no firm D call. The CDR3 is 15 amino acids. Trimming left V 5 bases short and J 2 bases short, with 14 bases between. The germline V gene encodes CDR1 SGHTA and CDR2 FQGNSA. CDR3 nucleotide sequence: TGTGCCAGCAGCCAGGCAGCGCCCTCCACAGATACGCAGTATTTT. Its translation is CASSQAAPSTDTQYF.

This clonotype has at least ten counts. The chain employs TRBV9 and TRBJ2-1, with a possible D match to TRBD1 (5 bases). This CDR3 has 15 residues. V lost 3 bases, J lost 1 base, and 11 bases lay in between. Per germline, CDR1 SGDLS and CDR2 YYNGEE. The CDR3 loop reads CASSAGAGSYNEQFF. The CDR3 DNA sequence: TGTGCCAGCAGCGCTGGGGCAGGGTCCTACAATGAGCAGTTCTTC.

This chain's CDR3 is CASSLSPRSYNEQFF. In DNA form, the CDR3 reads TGTGCCAGCAGCCTATCGCCTAGGTCCTACAATGAGCAGTTCTTC. The chain employs TRBV9 and TRBJ2-1; D gene uncertain. V was clipped by 4 bases and J by 1 base, with 12 bases between them. CDR1 and CDR2 (germline): SGDLS, YYNGEE. The CDR3 length is 15 residues.

A few counts support this clonotype. The gene calls are TRBV12-3 or TRBV12-4 and TRBJ1-6; 8 nucleotides agree with TRBD1. This CDR3 region has 15 residues. The V and J ends lost 5 bases and 9 bases, in that order; junction bases with no gene match: 9. CDR3 sequence (DNA): TGTGCCAGCAGTGCGCGCGGACAGGGTTCTTCACCCCTCCACTTT. Its translation: CASSARGQGSSPLHF.

This clonotype appeared many times. The gene calls are TRBV28 and TRBJ1-5, with 8 bases fitting TRBD1. This CDR3 is 15 amino acids long. V lost 1 base and J lost 6; bases outside the gene matches: 5. CDR1 is MDHEN and CDR2 is SYDVKM in the germline V gene. The CDR3 nucleotides read TGTGCCAGCAGTTTATTTGGACAGGGCGGTCAGCCCCAGCATTTT. Amino acid sequence: CASSLFGQGGQPQHF.

The chain uses TRBV4-1 and TRBJ2-3; 7 positions match TRBD1. CDR3 length equals 13 residues. V dropped 3 bases and J dropped 6; count of bases not matched to a gene: 3. Germline CDR1 and CDR2: MGHRA and YSYEKL. The CDR3 DNA follows: TGCGCCAGCAGCCAGTTACAGGGGGATACGCAGTATTTT. Protein sequence: CASSQLQGDTQYF.

This chain joins TRBV29-1 and TRBJ2-5; D is ambiguous. The CDR3 loop spans 13 amino acids. Trimming cost V 4 bases and J 0 bases, with 9 bases left between them. Germline V CDR1 and CDR2: SQVTM, ANQGSEA. CDR3 in amino acids: CSVAPVYQETQYF. DNA of the CDR3: TGCAGCGTTGCTCCAGTATACCAAGAGACCCAGTACTTC.

J is TRBJ2-7 and V is TRBV7-2, with unresolved D. From germline, CDR1 is SGHTA and CDR2 FQGNSA. This CDR3 contains 12 residues. V gave up 5 bases and J gave up 1 base, with 6 bases separating them. This CDR3 is CASSPFSYEQYF. CDR3 DNA: TGTGCCAGCAGCCCATTTTCCTACGAGCAGTACTTC.

This clonotype occurred a few times. The chain carries TRBV5-1 and TRBJ2-7; D is possibly TRBD1 (6 bases). The CDR3 is 14 amino acids. V lost 0 bases, J lost 7 bases, and 14 bases lay in between. Germline CDR1 and CDR2: SGHRS and YFSETQ. The CDR3 spells CASSLGDTVYEQYF. The CDR3 DNA sequence: TGCGCCAGCAGCTTGGGGGACACGGTGTATGAGCAGTACTTC.

The genes are TRBV7-8 and TRBJ2-3; 11 bases align to TRBD2. The CDR3 is made up of 17 amino acids. Germline CDR1 and CDR2: SGHVS and FQNEAQ. The junction had 7 bases not matched to a gene; V was cut back by 5 bases and J by 0 bases. The CDR3 is CASSPIAGGPSTDTQYF. The CDR3 coding sequence is TGTGCCAGCAGCCCAATAGCGGGAGGGCCTAGCACAGATACGCAGTATTTT.

The table lists this clonotype with a count of one. This chain links TRBV28 with TRBJ2-4; D tentatively fits TRBD1 or TRBD2 (5 bases each). V dropped 1 base and J dropped 7 bases, with 11 bases sitting between them. Germline V gives CDR1 MDHEN, CDR2 SYDVKM. The CDR3 loop spans 14 amino acids. Here the CDR3 reads CASSLSGTFNIQYF. CDR3 in DNA: TGTGCCAGCAGTTTATCGGGGACCTTTAACATTCAGTACTTC.

This clonotype was seen more than once but under ten times. CDR3 in DNA: TGCAGTGCTAGACGAGGGTCGGCTGGGGCCAACGTCCTGACTTTC. Translation: CSARRGSAGANVLTF. The rearrangement links TRBV20-1 to TRBJ2-6; tentatively, D is TRBD2 (5 bases). The germline V and J ends were trimmed by 2 bases and 2 bases, with 10 bases remaining between them. This CDR3 has 15 amino acids. In germline, CDR1 is DFQATT, CDR2 SNEGSKA (reference sequence).

The chain links TRBV10-1 to TRBJ2-1; 10 nucleotides agree with TRBD2. Unmatched junction bases numbered 3, after V lost 2 bases and J lost 2 bases. This CDR3 is 16 amino acids long. CDR1 is WNHNN, CDR2 SYGVQD, per germline (reference sequence). This CDR3 is CASSERLAGAYNEQFF. The CDR3 DNA sequence: TGCGCCAGCAGTGAGCGGCTAGCGGGAGCCTACAATGAGCAGTTCTTC.

This clonotype has a handful of counts. The V gene is TRBV5-1, the J gene TRBJ2-5; 12 bases align to TRBD1. The CDR3 covers 16 residues. J was trimmed by 0 bases and V by 4 bases; bases with no gene match: 4. The V gene's germline CDR1 is SGHRS and CDR2 YFSETQ. CDR3 DNA: TGCGCCAGCAGCCCCGGGACAGGGGGCTACCAAGAGACCCAGTACTTC. This sequence encodes CASSPGTGGYQETQYF.

V usage is TRBV25-1 and J usage is TRBJ2-2; D gene uncertain. Germline assignment: CDR1 MGHDK and CDR2 SYGVNS. CDR3 size: 14 residues. Trimming pared 0 bases from V and 4 bases from J, leaving 6 bases between. The CDR3 protein is CASSEYPVTGELFF. The CDR3 DNA follows: TGTGCCAGCAGTGAATATCCTGTCACCGGGGAGCTGTTTTTT.

In this sample, this clonotype turned up a few times. The rearrangement links TRBV6-1 to TRBJ2-2; TRBD2 aligns across 7 bases. The CDR3 runs to 16 residues. With 4 bases clipped from V and 5 bases from J, the junction kept 10 bases outside the gene matches. The germline V gene encodes CDR1 MNHNS and CDR2 SASEGT. CDR3 in DNA: TGTGCCAGCAGTGTAATAGGCGGGAGAGAGACCGGGGAGCTGTTTTTT. Its translation is CASSVIGGRETGELFF.

The chain combines TRBV3-1 with TRBJ1-4; 8 positions agree with TRBD1. V was pared by 0 bases and J by 6 bases, with 6 bases of the junction left unmatched. Germline CDR1 is LGHDT and CDR2 is YNNKEL (reference sequence). The CDR3 has 16 residues. The CDR3: CASSQERETGDEKLFF. DNA of the CDR3: TGTGCCAGCAGCCAAGAAAGGGAGACAGGGGATGAAAAACTGTTTTTT. The full variable domain, in which reference TRBV3-1 and TRBJ1-4 provide the parts outside the CDR3, is DTAVSQTPKYLVTQMGNDKSIKCEQNLGHDTMYWYKQDSKKFLKIMFSYNNKELIINETVPNRFSPKSPDKAHLNLHINSLELGDSAVYFCASSQERETGDEKLFFGSGTQLSVL.

V gene TRBV20-1 combines with J gene TRBJ2-7, with a possible D match to TRBD2 (5 bases). Germline V gene sequence: CDR1 DFQATT, CDR2 SNEGSKA (reference sequence). The length of the CDR3 is 17 residues. The V and J ends lost 0 bases and 0 bases respectively, with 18 bases between them. This CDR3 reads CSARDHILASSSYEQYF. For the CDR3, the DNA is TGCAGTGCTAGAGACCACATCTTAGCGTCGAGCTCCTACGAGCAGTACTTC.

There are many counts of this clonotype. The rearrangement links TRBV5-1 to TRBJ1-1; D unresolved. The CDR3 is made up of 14 amino acids. V was shortened by 0 bases and J by 4 bases, with 10 bases between the two germline ends. Looked up from germline, CDR1 is SGHRS and CDR2 is YFSETQ. For the CDR3, the DNA is TGCGCCAGCAGCTTGGCGGGCTCCGGCACTGAAGCTTTCTTT. Amino acids: CASSLAGSGTEAFF.

V gene TRBV27 combines with J gene TRBJ2-7; 13 nucleotides agree with TRBD2. This CDR3 contains 15 residues. Per germline, CDR1 MNHEY and CDR2 SMNVEV (reference sequence). Losses at the gene ends were 2 bases for V and 5 bases for J; bases not matched to a gene: 3. This CDR3 is CASSLTSGGANEQYF. For the CDR3, the DNA is TGTGCCAGCAGTTTAACTAGCGGGGGGGCAAACGAGCAGTACTTC.

V is TRBV25-1 and J is TRBJ2-2; unclear D gene. The CDR3 spans 17 residues. In germline, CDR1 is MGHDK, CDR2 SYGVNS. Trimming took 2 bases from V and 3 from J, leaving 16 bases between them. The CDR3 DNA sequence: TGTGCCAGCAGTGAAACTCCGTCGGGTTTTGACACCGGGGAGCTGTTTTTT. It encodes CASSETPSGFDTGELFF.

The chain has TRBV4-3 and TRBJ1-1; 7 positions match TRBD1. Germline CDR1 LGHNA, CDR2 YSLEER. Trimming cost V 3 bases and J 2 bases; bases outside gene matches: 6. The CDR3 sequence is 15 residues long. The CDR3 coding sequence is TGCGCCAGCAGCCAGGGGGGACAGATTAACACTGAAGCTTTCTTT. Amino acid sequence: CASSQGGQINTEAFF.

This clonotype was seen many times. This sequence joins TRBV12-3 or TRBV12-4 and TRBJ2-7; 8 nucleotides agree with TRBD2. V shed 7 bases and J 2 bases; nucleotides not matched to a gene: 10. This CDR3 spans 15 amino acids. The CDR3 loop is CASTRKGRGAYEQYF. DNA for the CDR3: TGTGCCAGCACCCGAAAGGGGCGGGGGGCCTACGAGCAGTACTTC.

This clonotype was detected a few times. CDR3 DNA: TGTGCCAGCAGTGATGGCAGGGGCCTCTACGAGCAGTACTTC. Residues: CASSDGRGLYEQYF. The J gene is TRBJ2-7, the V gene TRBV2, with D possibly being TRBD1 (6 bases). Looked up from germline, CDR1 is SNHLY and CDR2 is FYNNEI. The CDR3 length is 14 residues. V shed 3 bases and J shed 3 bases, with 12 bases lying between them.

This clonotype turned up a few times. The chain carries TRBV5-8 and TRBJ2-1; no firm D call. V lost 3 bases and J 0 bases, leaving 7 bases between the germline ends. Germline CDR1 is SGHTS and CDR2 is YDEGEE. This CDR3 comprises 14 residues. This CDR3 is CASSSQHSYNEQFF. The CDR3 DNA reads as TGTGCCAGCAGCTCACAGCACTCCTACAATGAGCAGTTCTTC. Variable domain in full (rest from reference TRBV5-8 and TRBJ2-1): EAGVTQSPTHLIKTRGQQATLRCSPISGHTSVYWYQQALGLGLQFLLWYDEGEERNRGNFPPRFSGRQFPNYSSELNVNALELEDSALYLCASSSQHSYNEQFFGPGTRLTVL.